This TCR beta chain was sequenced in a study of cytomegalovirus exposure and HLA in healthy donors. The CDR3 is 15 amino acids. The V and J ends lost 0 bases and 2 bases, in that order; junction bases with no gene match: 3. The germline CDR1 and CDR2 sequences are SGDLS and YYNGEE. The method was immunoSEQ multiplex PCR; TCRdb's version includes in-frame clones alone and lacks a portion of them. The sample carries approximately 130,000 clones, approximately 90% recorded once. The source of this sequence is a woman younger than 30 in good health and CMV-seronegative. The chain combines TRBV9 with TRBJ2-5; 8 bases match TRBD2. Material for sequencing was PBMCs. This chain's CDR3 is CASSVAGGVQETQYF. The CDR3 nucleotides read TGTGCCAGCAGCGTAGCCGGGGGGGTGCAAGAGACCCAGTACTTC.